This entry lists 28 T cell receptor beta chains sequenced from one sample in a study of T cells in tuberculosis. Generated by immunoSEQ multiplex PCR, the TCRdb table keeps only in-frame clones and is missing some. This table holds roughly 92,000 clones, approximately 91% found once. Cells were sorted from thawed PBMC rested overnight and stained with GMM-loaded CD1B tetramer, viability dye and anti-CD3. CD1B tetramers were loaded with Rhodococcus equi-derived C32 glucose monomycolate. Sequencing was done on a sample of CD1b-GMM tetramer-negative cells sorted from PBMCs. These receptors originate from an adult woman with latent tuberculosis.

The CDR3 sequence: CASSLSGVGDTQYF. CDR3 DNA: TGTGCCAGCAGTTTGAGCGGGGTGGGGGATACGCAGTATTTT. The gene calls are TRBV27 and TRBJ2-3; 7 positions agree with TRBD2. The germline CDR1 and CDR2 sequences are MNHEY and SMNVEV (reference sequence). V dropped 3 bases and J dropped 6; count of bases not matched to a gene: 6. This CDR3 region has 14 residues.

The V and J genes are TRBV10-3 and TRBJ2-5, with D unclear. V was pared by 3 bases and J by 3 bases, with 8 bases between. The CDR3 loop spans 13 amino acids. From germline, CDR1 is ENHRY and CDR2 SYGVKD. The CDR3 region is CAISEIAEETQYF. The CDR3 DNA sequence: TGTGCCATCAGTGAAATAGCAGAAGAGACCCAGTACTTC.

The chain couples TRBV19 to TRBJ1-2; 8 nucleotides match TRBD1. Germline trimming cut 3 bases from V and 0 bases from J; bases unmatched to any gene: 3. This CDR3 region has 15 residues. CDR1 and CDR2 (germline): LNHDA, SQIVND (reference sequence). Here the CDR3 reads CASSIGTGANYGYTF. The CDR3 DNA is TGTGCCAGTAGTATCGGGACAGGAGCTAACTATGGCTACACCTTC.

The chain employs TRBV7-8 and TRBJ2-2; D is perhaps TRBD1 (5 bases). The CDR3 spans 13 residues. V gave up 5 bases and J gave up 6 bases, with 10 bases separating them. Germline V lookup: CDR1 SGHVS, CDR2 FQNEAQ. The CDR3 sequence: CASSPRVPGELFF. The CDR3 nucleotides are TGTGCCAGCAGCCCCAGGGTCCCCGGGGAGCTGTTTTTT. Full variable domain (remainder filled in from reference TRBV7-8 and TRBJ2-2): GAGVSQSPRYKVAKRGQDVALRCDPISGHVSLFWYQQALGQGPEFLTYFQNEAQLDKSGLPSDRFFAERPEGSVSTLKIQRTQQEDSAVYLCASSPRVPGELFFGEGSRLTVL.

The chain uses TRBV5-1 and TRBJ2-7; 7 bases map to TRBD1. CDR1 SGHRS and CDR2 YFSETQ come from the germline V gene. The CDR3 runs 16 residues. V was pared by 4 bases and J by 2 bases, with 12 bases of the junction left unmatched. The chain's CDR3 is CASSTGQSPGTYEQYF. The DNA for the CDR3 is TGCGCCAGCAGCACGGGACAGTCGCCCGGAACCTACGAGCAGTACTTC.

The chain is built from TRBV7-9 and TRBJ2-7, with TRBD2 matching 7 bases. The CDR3 contains 15 residues. Trimming at V came to 1 base and at J to 1 base, leaving 4 bases not matched to a gene. The germline CDR1 and CDR2 sequences are SEHNR and FQNEAQ (reference sequence). The CDR3 sequence: CASSLGEGASYEQYF. CDR3 DNA sequence: TGTGCCAGCAGCTTAGGGGAGGGCGCGTCCTACGAGCAGTACTTC.

V is TRBV29-1 and J is TRBJ1-2; D unresolved. There are 13 residues in the CDR3. Trimming removed 5 bases from V and 3 bases from J, with 13 bases in between. Germline loops: CDR1 SQVTM, CDR2 ANQGSEA. The CDR3 is CSVTIQGYYGYTF. The DNA for the CDR3 is TGCAGCGTTACTATACAAGGATACTATGGCTACACCTTC.

This chain uses TRBV5-1 with TRBJ1-6; TRBD1 aligns across 8 bases. CDR3 length: 14 amino acids. The germline CDR1 and CDR2 sequences are SGHRS and YFSETQ. V dropped 3 bases and J dropped 10; count of bases not matched to a gene: 6. CDR3 sequence reads: CASSSGQGGSPLHF. The CDR3 DNA sequence: TGCGCCAGCAGCTCCGGACAGGGAGGATCACCCCTCCACTTT.

Comments on this clone: The CDR3 does not close with the conserved phenylalanine or tryptophan, likely indicating a read error. The chain is built from TRBV18 and TRBJ1-2; the D gene is possibly TRBD1 (6 bases). The CDR3 consists of 14 residues. The V and J ends lost 6 bases and 4 bases respectively, with 15 bases between them. Germline values: CDR1 KGHSH, CDR2 LQKENI. Here the CDR3 reads CASSWTDQGYGYTL. The CDR3 bases are TGTGCCAGCTCCTGGACAGACCAAGGCTATGGCTACACCCTC.

This clone was recorded once. This chain links TRBV10-3 with TRBJ2-7, with 9 nucleotides matching TRBD2. CDR3 length equals 17 residues. Germline V gene lookup returns CDR1 ENHRY and CDR2 SYGVKD. J was trimmed by 2 bases and V by 2 bases; bases with no gene match: 10. CDR3 DNA sequence: TGTGCCATCAGTGAGCAAGCTCTAGCGGGGCGCCCCTACGAGCAGTACTTC. Translation: CAISEQALAGRPYEQYF.

This sequence joins TRBV25-1 and TRBJ2-6; 11 bases match TRBD1. Trimming at V came to 5 bases and at J to 4 bases, leaving 10 bases not matched to a gene. CDR1 MGHDK and CDR2 SYGVNS come from the germline V gene. The CDR3 extends over 18 amino acids. The CDR3 is CASSTKGQGAAGANVLTF. The CDR3 DNA reads as TGTGCCAGCAGTACCAAAGGACAGGGGGCGGCCGGGGCCAACGTCCTGACTTTC.

J is TRBJ2-4 and V is TRBV19; a weak D match, TRBD2 (5 bases). Germline CDR1 and CDR2: LNHDA and SQIVND (reference sequence). Trimming took off 7 bases at V and 0 bases at J, with 16 bases between the two ends. This CDR3 has 16 amino acids. The CDR3 sequence: CASTPGRVLAKNIQYF. The CDR3 DNA follows: TGTGCCAGTACCCCGGGGAGAGTCCTAGCCAAAAACATTCAGTACTTC.

The V and J genes are TRBV19 and TRBJ1-5; D call uncertain. Germline CDR1 is LNHDA and CDR2 is SQIVND (reference sequence). The CDR3 length is 11 residues. The V end was cut by 8 bases, the J end by 3 bases, with 5 bases between. The CDR3 DNA reads as TGTGCCAGTGGCCCCAATCAGCCCCAGCATTTT. Residues: CASGPNQPQHF.

This clone was detected once. V is TRBV25-1 and J is TRBJ2-7; D is unclear. CDR1 MGHDK and CDR2 SYGVNS come from the germline V gene. This CDR3 is built from 12 residues. V was shortened by 5 bases and J by 3 bases, with 8 bases between the two germline ends. CDR3 bases: TGTGCCAGCAGTCTAGAAAACTACGAGCAGTACTTC. It codes for CASSLENYEQYF.

V gene TRBV7-2 combines with J gene TRBJ2-5; a weak D match, TRBD2 (5 bases). Per germline, CDR1 SGHTA and CDR2 FQGNSA. Trimming left V 5 bases short and J 2 bases short, with 9 bases between. The CDR3 consists of 13 residues. The CDR3 DNA is TGTGCCAGCAGCCTCCTAGCTCAAGAGACCCAGTACTTC. Its translation is CASSLLAQETQYF. Based on the CDR3 plus reference TRBV7-2 and TRBJ2-5, the full variable domain is GAGVSQSPSNKVTEKGKDVELRCDPISGHTALYWYRQSLGQGLEFLIYFQGNSAPDKSGLPSDRFSAERTGGSVSTLTIQRTQQEDSAVYLCASSLLAQETQYFGPGTRLLVL.

The rearrangement links TRBV5-1 to TRBJ2-5, with TRBD2 identical over 7 bases. V gave up 0 bases and J gave up 7 bases; unmatched junction bases: 3. The CDR3 has 13 amino acids. In germline, CDR1 is SGHRS, CDR2 YFSETQ. The CDR3 protein is CASSLEWGGTQYF. The DNA for the CDR3 is TGCGCCAGCAGCTTGGAATGGGGGGGGACCCAGTACTTC.

The V and J genes are TRBV27 and TRBJ2-5; TRBD1 aligns across 7 bases. V trimming: 6 bases; J trimming: 4 bases; junction bases outside the gene matches: 5. Germline lookup yields CDR1 MNHEY and CDR2 SMNVEV (reference sequence). This CDR3 region has 13 residues. CDR3 sequence: CASSRPGGETQYF. CDR3 coding DNA: TGTGCCAGCAGCCGACCAGGGGGAGAGACCCAGTACTTC.

The chain uses TRBV2 and TRBJ2-7; 7 bases align to TRBD1. The length of the CDR3 is 12 residues. CDR1 SNHLY and CDR2 FYNNEI come from the germline V gene. V lost 6 bases and J lost 4; bases outside the gene matches: 3. The CDR3, as DNA: TGTGCCAGCAGGAGGACAGGTTACGAGCAGTACGTC. It codes for CASRRTGYEQYV.

The chain links TRBV5-4 to TRBJ2-6, with TRBD1 matching over 7 bases. This CDR3 has 20 residues. V shed 0 bases and J 0 bases; nucleotides not matched to a gene: 12. CDR1 is SGHNT, CDR2 YYREEE, per germline (reference sequence). CDR3 in DNA: TGTGCCAGCAGCTTGGGATTAACAGGGGACCCCAACTCTGGGGCCAACGTCCTGACTTTC. Amino acids: CASSLGLTGDPNSGANVLTF.

The chain joins TRBV5-4 to TRBJ2-7; 12 bases line up with TRBD1. The CDR3 sequence is 14 residues long. Germline lookup yields CDR1 SGHNT and CDR2 YYREEE (reference sequence). The V and J ends lost 3 bases and 7 bases, in that order; junction bases with no gene match: 5. The CDR3 reads CASSWGQGAKEQYV. Written as DNA, the CDR3 is TGTGCCAGCAGCTGGGGACAGGGGGCGAAGGAGCAGTACGTC.

The table lists this clone with a few counts. The chain recombines TRBV9 with TRBJ1-1, with D perhaps TRBD1 (5 bases). Trimming took 0 bases from V and 11 from J, leaving 17 bases between them. From germline, CDR1 is SGDLS and CDR2 YYNGEE. The CDR3 is 14 residues long. DNA for the CDR3: TGTGCCAGCAGCGTAGAAGTTGAAGGGACTAGGGCTTTCTTT. Its translation is CASSVEVEGTRAFF.

The CDR3 DNA reads TGTGCCAGCAGCGGAAAGCCGGGACAGGTTGCAACTAATGAAAAACTGTTTTTT. This sequence encodes CASSGKPGQVATNEKLFF. The chain recombines TRBV5-4 with TRBJ1-4; TRBD1 matches at 8 bases. CDR1 is SGHNT, CDR2 YYREEE, per germline (reference sequence). Trimming at V came to 4 bases and at J to 0 bases, leaving 11 bases not matched to a gene. The CDR3 covers 18 residues. Full variable domain (outside the CDR3, taken from reference TRBV5-4 and TRBJ1-4): ETGVTQSPTHLIKTRGQQVTLRCSSQSGHNTVSWYQQALGQGPQFIFQYYREEENGRGNFPPRFSGLQFPNYSSELNVNALELDDSALYLCASSGKPGQVATNEKLFFGSGTQLSVL.

The chain has TRBV7-3 and TRBJ2-5, with TRBD1 matching 7 bases. From germline, CDR1 is SGHTA and CDR2 FQGTGA. This CDR3 spans 15 amino acids. With V trimmed by 6 bases and J by 0 bases, 7 bases remained unmatched. DNA of the CDR3: TGTGCCAGCAGTCGCGGACAGGCGTACCAAGAGACCCAGTACTTC. Protein sequence: CASSRGQAYQETQYF. Supplemented by reference TRBV7-3 and TRBJ2-5, the full variable domain reads GAGVSQTPSNKVTEKGKYVELRCDPISGHTALYWYRQSLGQGPEFLIYFQGTGAADDSGLPNDRFFAVRPEGSVSTLKIQRTERGDSAVYLCASSRGQAYQETQYFGPGTRLLVL.

The J gene is TRBJ1-2, the V gene TRBV2; 7 positions agree with TRBD1. The CDR3 extends over 12 amino acids. Unmatched junction bases numbered 2, after V lost 6 bases and J lost 4 bases. Germline CDR1 and CDR2: SNHLY and FYNNEI. As DNA, the CDR3 is TGTGCCAGCAGCCGGGACAGCTATGGCTACACCTTC. Its protein product is CASSRDSYGYTF.

The chain employs TRBV14 and TRBJ2-2, with 8 bases identical to TRBD1. The J segment lost 1 base and the V segment lost 4 bases, leaving 17 bases of the junction unmatched. The CDR3 has 20 amino acids. Germline CDR1 and CDR2: SGHDN and FVKESK. The CDR3 loop reads CASSPRKPGTGSLNTGELFF. In DNA form, the CDR3 reads TGTGCCAGCAGCCCTAGAAAGCCCGGGACAGGCTCATTGAACACCGGGGAGCTGTTTTTT.

The CDR3, as DNA: TGTGCCAGCAGCCAAGGGGCAGGGCGAACCTACAATGAGCAGTTCTTC. Its translation is CASSQGAGRTYNEQFF. The J gene is TRBJ2-1, the V gene TRBV4-2, with a tentative D call TRBD1 (5 bases). This CDR3 region has 16 residues. Trimming shortened V by 1 base and J by 2 bases, and 12 bases separated the two germline ends. Germline V gene data show CDR1 as LGHNA and CDR2 as YNFKEQ.

The V gene is TRBV19, the J gene TRBJ2-7; possible D gene TRBD1, 6 bases. Germline assignment: CDR1 LNHDA and CDR2 SQIVND (reference sequence). The CDR3 extends over 14 amino acids. V was cut by 5 bases and J by 1 base, with 12 bases left in between. CDR3 nucleotide sequence: TGTGCCAGTAGTGATTACAGGGTATCCTACGAGCAGTACTTC. This encodes CASSDYRVSYEQYF.

This clone has only one observation. This chain joins TRBV5-4 and TRBJ2-3, with TRBD1 matching 9 bases. The J segment lost 1 base and the V segment lost 3 bases, leaving 6 bases of the junction unmatched. Germline loops: CDR1 SGHNT, CDR2 YYREEE (reference sequence). The CDR3 covers 16 residues. The CDR3: CASSSGTGRRTDTQYF. DNA for the CDR3: TGTGCCAGCAGCTCGGGGACAGGGAGGCGCACAGATACGCAGTATTTT.